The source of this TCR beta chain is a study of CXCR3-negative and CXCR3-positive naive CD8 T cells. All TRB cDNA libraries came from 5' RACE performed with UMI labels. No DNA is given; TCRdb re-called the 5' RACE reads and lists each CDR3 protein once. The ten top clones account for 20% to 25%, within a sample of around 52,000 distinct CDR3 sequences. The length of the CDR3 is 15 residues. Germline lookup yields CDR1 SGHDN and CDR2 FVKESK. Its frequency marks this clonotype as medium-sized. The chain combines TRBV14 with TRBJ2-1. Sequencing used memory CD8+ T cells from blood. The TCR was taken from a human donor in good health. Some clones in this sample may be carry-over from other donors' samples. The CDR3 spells CASSRKVGSWSEQFF.